The rows below give T cell receptor beta chains drawn from one sample of a study of T cells in Graves' hyperthyroidism and ophthalmopathy. MiXCR, run by TCRdb on the multiplex PCR reads, gives a single entry per CDR3 protein. The sample lists over 90,000 distinct CDR3 sequences; roughly 50% were seen once. The sample comprised blood. The source of these receptors is a man aged 40-49 years with Graves' hyperthyroidism. The CDR3 runs from the conserved cysteine through the conserved F or W. A D gene is named only where the DNA matches it firmly. Clone size is shown for a subset of rows, as once, few, many or a class of expanded clone.

j_gene	d_gene	abundance	v_gene	CDR3nt	CDR3aa
TRBJ1-6	NA	NA	TRBV25-1	TGTGCCAGCAGTGAAGGGGGAGAAAATTCACCCCTCCACTTT	CASSEGGENSPLHF
TRBJ1-1	NA	many	TRBV19	TGTGCCAGTAGTATTGGCCCGGCTACGAACACTGAAGCTTTCTTT	CASSIGPATNTEAFF
TRBJ1-2	NA	many	TRBV20-1	TGCAGTGCTAGAGTTTACTATGGCTACACCTTC	CSARVYYGYTF
TRBJ2-7	NA	many	TRBV9	TGTGCCAGCAGCAAGGACAATCAAGAGCAGTACTTC	CASSKDNQEQYF
TRBJ2-7	TRBD1	once	TRBV7-2	TGTGCCAGCAGCTCCACCGGGACAGGGACCCGCGAGCAGTACTTC	CASSSTGTGTREQYF
TRBJ1-5	NA	NA	TRBV2	TGTGCCAGCGGGGCTAGCGGAGAGGAGACCCAGCATTTT	CASGASGEETQHF
TRBJ1-2	TRBD1	many	TRBV20-1	TGCAGTGCTAGTGGGACAGGGGGCTCTTTTCGCTACACCTTC	CSASGTGGSFRYTF
TRBJ2-5	TRBD2	many	TRBV6-1	TGTGCCAGCTACGGGACTAGCGGGGGGCTCGGGACCCAGTACTTC	CASYGTSGGLGTQYF
TRBJ2-7	NA	NA	TRBV2	TGTGCCAGCAGTGCTAGAGCCCCCCCCTACGAGCAGTACTTC	CASSARAPPYEQYF
TRBJ2-5	NA	NA	TRBV9	TGTGCCAGCAGCCAAGATGGGGTAGAGACCCAGTACTTC	CASSQDGVETQYF
TRBJ2-7	TRBD2	NA	TRBV7-2	TGTGCCAGCAGCCTACCGACTAGCGGGTCTAGCTCCTACGAGCAGTACTTC	CASSLPTSGSSSYEQYF
TRBJ1-1	NA	many	TRBV5-1	TGCGCCAGCAGCATCGGACGGATTACCATGAACACTGAAGCTTTCTTT	CASSIGRITMNTEAFF
TRBJ2-7	NA	many	TRBV4-1	TGCGCCAGCAGCCAGGACTCCTACGAGCAGTACTTC	CASSQDSYEQYF
TRBJ2-1	NA	NA	TRBV7-7	TGTGCTAGCAGTCTGACCGGGACCAATCTGAGATATGAGCAGTTCTTC	CASSLTGTNLRYEQFF
TRBJ2-5	NA	NA	TRBV20-1	TGCAGCGCCGGGGAGACCCAGTACTTC	CSAGETQYF
TRBJ2-7	NA	NA	TRBV7-7	TGTGCTAGCAGTCCAGAAGGGGGGTGGAACTCCTACGAGCAGTACTTC	CASSPEGGWNSYEQYF
TRBJ2-1	TRBD1	many	TRBV12-3/TRBV12-4	TGTGCCAGCAGTCGGGGGACAGGGGGTTTCAATGAGCAGTTCTTC	CASSRGTGGFNEQFF